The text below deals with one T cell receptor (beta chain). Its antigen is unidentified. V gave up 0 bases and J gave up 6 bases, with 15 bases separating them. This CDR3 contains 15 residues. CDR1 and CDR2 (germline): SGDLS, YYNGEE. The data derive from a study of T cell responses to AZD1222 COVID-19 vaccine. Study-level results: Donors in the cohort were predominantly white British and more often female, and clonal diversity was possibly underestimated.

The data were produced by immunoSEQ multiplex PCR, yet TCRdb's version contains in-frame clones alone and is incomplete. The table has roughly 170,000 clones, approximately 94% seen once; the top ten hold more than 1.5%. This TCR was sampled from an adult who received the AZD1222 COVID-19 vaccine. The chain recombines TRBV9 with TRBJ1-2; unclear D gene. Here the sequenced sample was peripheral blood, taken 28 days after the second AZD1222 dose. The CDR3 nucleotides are TGTGCCAGCAGCGTAGGCGACGGACCTGGCCATGGCTACACCTTC. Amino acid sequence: CASSVGDGPGHGYTF.